The 10 T cell receptor beta chains listed next were all sequenced from one sample in a study of T-cell reconstitution after alpha-beta-depleted transplantation in children (TCRdb year 2016). Libraries were built with PCR. Reads for this sample came from an Illumina HiSeq 2500. TCR library preparation used molecular barcoding, with unique molecular identifiers applied to normalize quantification of the TCRbeta repertoire. The public reads were run again by TCRdb, first through fastp at Q25 and then through MiXCR, and only productive beta chains were kept. Rows with a matching CDR3 protein are joined into one entry that keeps the most common DNA and genes. The sample table shows 330,000 or so distinct CDR3 sequences, and 10% are seen once. The ten most abundant clones make up under 3% of the sample. The material sequenced was PBMCs from the stem cell graft donor, taken from the stem cell graft. These receptors were collected from a human donor who donated a stem cell graft to a child with acute lymphoblastic leukemia.

The chain carries TRBV18 and TRBJ2-7; 9 positions match TRBD2. Germline V CDR1 and CDR2: KGHSH, LQKENI. CDR3 length: 15 amino acids. With V trimmed by 6 bases and J by 5 bases, 11 bases remained unmatched. This chain's CDR3 is CASSLVAGDRDEQYF. The CDR3 nucleotides are TGTGCCAGCTCCCTTGTAGCGGGAGATCGAGACGAGCAGTACTTC.

The rearrangement uses TRBV12-3 or TRBV12-4 and TRBJ2-1, with 7 bases lining up with TRBD2. The V segment lost 2 bases and the J segment 9 bases; nucleotides outside the gene matches: 4. CDR3 length: 13 amino acids. Here the CDR3 reads CASSLSGTGEQFF. The CDR3 nucleotides are TGTGCCAGCAGTTTAAGCGGGACGGGTGAGCAGTTCTTC.

In its sample, this clonotype was seen many times. V and J are TRBV4-3 and TRBJ2-2, with D possibly TRBD1 on 6 matching bases. Trimming cost V 2 bases and J 4 bases, with 11 bases left between them. This CDR3 comprises 15 residues. CDR1 is LGHNA, CDR2 YSLEER, per germline. The CDR3 loop reads CASSQRQGITGELFF. The CDR3 DNA follows: TGCGCCAGCAGCCAACGGCAGGGGATCACCGGGGAGCTGTTTTTT.

This chain connects TRBV29-1 to TRBJ2-3; 8 bases map to TRBD2. CDR3 size: 18 residues. V shed 0 bases and J 5 bases; nucleotides not matched to a gene: 16. Germline CDR1 and CDR2: SQVTM and ANQGSEA. The CDR3 sequence: CSVEDPEMGLEIVDTQYF. The CDR3 DNA reads as TGCAGCGTTGAAGATCCCGAAATGGGACTAGAGATCGTAGATACGCAGTATTTT.

This clonotype has a count of ten or more. The V gene is TRBV10-3, the J gene TRBJ1-1; the D is unclear. Germline loops: CDR1 ENHRY, CDR2 SYGVKD. The CDR3 loop spans 12 amino acids. Trimming cost V 0 bases and J 5 bases, with 4 bases left between them. CDR3 DNA: TGTGCCATCAGTGAGTCGCAGACTGAAGCTTTCTTT. Its protein product is CAISESQTEAFF.

This clonotype was seen more than once but under ten times. This chain links TRBV30 with TRBJ1-4; D perhaps matches TRBD1 (6 bases). Germline V gives CDR1 GTSNPN, CDR2 SVGIG (reference sequence). This CDR3 is 16 amino acids long. Trimming stripped 2 bases from V and 6 bases from J, with 19 bases between. This CDR3 is CAWSSPRQEVYEKLFF. In DNA, the CDR3 is TGTGCCTGGAGTTCTCCCCGACAGGAGGTTTATGAAAAACTGTTTTTT.

This clonotype was counted at least ten times. The chain joins TRBV4-1 to TRBJ2-3; TRBD1 matches 11 bases. Per the germline V gene, CDR1 is MGHRA and CDR2 is YSYEKL. The junction had 8 bases not matched to a gene; V was cut back by 0 bases and J by 6 bases. There are 17 residues in the CDR3. In DNA form, the CDR3 reads TGCGCCAGCAGCCAAGATAAGTTGGGACAGGGGGTGGATACGCAGTATTTT. Protein product: CASSQDKLGQGVDTQYF.

CDR3 sequence: CASSLDAASERNEQFF. The CDR3 nucleotides are TGTGCCAGCAGCTTAGATGCGGCTAGCGAGCGCAATGAGCAGTTCTTC. This chain joins TRBV11-2 and TRBJ2-1; D is perhaps TRBD2 (6 bases). The germline V gene encodes CDR1 SGHAT and CDR2 FQNNGV. Deletions cut 0 bases from V and 6 bases from J, with 15 bases between. The CDR3 runs 16 residues.

The chain joins TRBV12-3 or TRBV12-4 to TRBJ2-1, with TRBD2 identical over 8 bases. The CDR3 is made up of 16 amino acids. J gave up 4 bases and V 4 bases, and 9 bases lay outside the gene matches. The CDR3, as DNA: TGTGCCAGCAGTTCCCATTATCGGGAGGGATACAATGAGCAGTTCTTC. Amino acids: CASSSHYREGYNEQFF.

The rearrangement uses TRBV5-1 and TRBJ2-4, with D maybe TRBD2 (5 bases). The CDR3 has 12 residues. Germline V gives CDR1 SGHRS, CDR2 YFSETQ. The V end lost 2 bases, the J end lost 8 bases, and 8 bases lay between the germline ends. CDR3 in DNA: TGCGCCAGCAGCTTTGAGGGTCACATTCAGTACTTC. Amino acid sequence: CASSFEGHIQYF.